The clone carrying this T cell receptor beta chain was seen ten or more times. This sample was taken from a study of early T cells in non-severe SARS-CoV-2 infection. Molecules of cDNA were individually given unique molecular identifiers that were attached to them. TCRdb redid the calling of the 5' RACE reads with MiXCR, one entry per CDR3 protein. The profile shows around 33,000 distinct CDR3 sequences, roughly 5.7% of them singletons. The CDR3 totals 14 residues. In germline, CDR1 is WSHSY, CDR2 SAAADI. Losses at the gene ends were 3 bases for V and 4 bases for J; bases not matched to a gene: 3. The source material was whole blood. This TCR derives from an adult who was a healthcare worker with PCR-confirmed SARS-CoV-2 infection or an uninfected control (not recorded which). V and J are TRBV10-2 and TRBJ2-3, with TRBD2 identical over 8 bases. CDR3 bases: TGCGCCAGCAGTGACCGGGGGGGTTCAGATACGCAGTATTTT. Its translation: CASSDRGGSDTQYF.